Listed below are T cell receptor beta chains from one sample, sequenced in a study of long-term antiretroviral therapy in people with HIV. Sequencing was performed with immunoSEQ multiplex PCR; in TCRdb, only in-frame clones are kept and a portion is missing. The sample comprises 25,000 to 35,000 clones, 93% of which are singletons, and 6.4% rests with the top ten. The sequencing here drew on unsorted PBMCs, taken roughly 6.5 years after starting antiretroviral therapy. The source is a woman in her 40s with HIV. The CDR3 runs from the conserved cysteine through the conserved F or W. Each record gives: J gene, clone size, D gene, V gene, CDR3 DNA, CDR3 protein. A D gene is named only where the DNA matches it firmly. The size of a clone is reported for some rows only, either as once, few or many, or as a class for expanded clones.

TRBJ1-6 | - | TRBD1 | TRBV2 | TGTGCCAGTACGGGACAGCCTAATTCACCCCTCCACTTT | CASTGQPNSPLHF
TRBJ2-1 | - | - | TRBV13 | TGTGCCAGCAGGATGGGGTGGGGGTCGTATTATGACAATGAGCAGTTCTTC | CASRMGWGSYYDNEQFF
TRBJ2-5 | - | TRBD1 | TRBV25-1 | TGTGCCAGCAGTGAGCTCCCGGGACAGGGGTTTGCAGAGACCCAGTACTTC | CASSELPGQGFAETQYF
TRBJ2-7 | - | TRBD1 | TRBV4-3 | TGCGCCAGCAGCCGAATGTTGATTGGACAGGGGACCTACGAGCAGTACTTC | CASSRMLIGQGTYEQYF
TRBJ2-2 | - | - | TRBV10-3 | TGTGCCATCAACGGCGGACTGAACACCGGGGAGCTGTTTTTT | CAINGGLNTGELFF
TRBJ1-1 | - | - | TRBV5-6 | TGTGCCAGCAGCCGGGGTCGAGCTGAAGCTTTCTTT | CASSRGRAEAFF
TRBJ2-5 | - | TRBD2 | TRBV9 | TGTGCCAGCAGCGTAGCTAGCGGGGGGGCACAAGAGACCCAGTACTTC | CASSVASGGAQETQYF
TRBJ2-2 | once | TRBD2 | TRBV10-3 | TGTGCCACCCGGTCCCTAGCGGGGGAGAACACCGGGGAGCTGTTTTTT | CATRSLAGENTGELFF
TRBJ1-5 | - | TRBD1 | TRBV2 | TGTGCCAGCAACGGAGACGACAGGGGGTACCAGCCCCAGCATTTT | CASNGDDRGYQPQHF
TRBJ2-5 | once | - | TRBV5-1 | TGCGCCAGCAGCTTGGATGGCGCACCGAAAGAGACCCAGTACTTC | CASSLDGAPKETQYF
TRBJ1-2 | - | - | TRBV30 | TGTGCCTGCCTTTTTTCTAGGGTATACGGCTATGGCTACACCTTC | CACLFSRVYGYGYTF
TRBJ1-6 | - | - | TRBV2 | TGTGCCAGCAGTGAAGGGTCCGTAGCTTCACCCCTCCACTTT | CASSEGSVASPLHF
TRBJ1-6 | - | - | TRBV6-5 | TGTGCCAGCAGGGACAGTAATTCACCCCTCCACTTT | CASRDSNSPLHF
TRBJ2-1 | - | - | TRBV7-2 | TGTGCCAGCAGCCCTAAGGGCAGAGAGGATGAGCAGTTCTTC | CASSPKGREDEQFF
TRBJ2-1 | - | TRBD2 | TRBV7-3 | TGTGCCAGCAGCCCGAGCTTTAGCGGGGGGGCCTCTGAGCAGTTCTTC | CASSPSFSGGASEQFF
TRBJ1-2 | - | - | TRBV2 | TGTGCCAGCAGGGGGAACAGGGCGGGGGGTCCCAACTATGGCTACACCTTC | CASRGNRAGGPNYGYTF
TRBJ2-3 | - | - | TRBV29-1 | TGCAGCGTTGACGCCCTAGCGTCTCTAACTAGCACAGATACGCAGTATTTT | CSVDALASLTSTDTQYF
TRBJ1-1 | - | - | TRBV7-2 | TGTGCCAGCAGCTTAGCTGAAGACACTGAAGCTTTCTTT | CASSLAEDTEAFF
TRBJ1-2 | - | TRBD1 | TRBV5-1 | TGCGCCAGCAGCTTGGGAGTAGGAGGGACAGGGATACTCTATGGCTACACCTTC | CASSLGVGGTGILYGYTF
TRBJ1-2 | - | - | TRBV5-1 | TGCGCCAGCAGCTCGCGCGGGGCGCGGGACTATGGCTACACCTTC | CASSSRGARDYGYTF
TRBJ1-1 | - | - | TRBV19 | TGTGCCAGTACCTATGGGGCCATGAACACTGAAGCTTTCTTT | CASTYGAMNTEAFF
TRBJ1-1 | - | - | TRBV14 | TGTGCCAGCAGCCAAGATCTGAGCACTGAAGCTTTCTTT | CASSQDLSTEAFF
TRBJ1-1 | - | TRBD1 | TRBV5-3 | TGTGCCAGAAGGATTTTCTGGACAGGGGACACTGAAGCTTTCTTT | CARRIFWTGDTEAFF
TRBJ2-5 | - | TRBD1 | TRBV6-6 | TGTGCCAGCAGTTACGGTCTCGGGACAGGCGATACCCAGTACTTC | CASSYGLGTGDTQYF
TRBJ1-5 | - | - | TRBV4-1 | TGCGCCAGCAGCCCGGGGACGGGCAATCAGCCCCAGCATTTT | CASSPGTGNQPQHF
TRBJ1-5 | - | TRBD1 | TRBV6-5 | TGTGCCAGCAGTCGGGGACAGGGCAATCAGCCCCAGCATTTT | CASSRGQGNQPQHF
TRBJ2-5 | - | - | TRBV2 | TGTGCCAGCAGTCGGGACCCACGGGAGACCCAGTACTTC | CASSRDPRETQYF
TRBJ2-3 | - | TRBD1 | TRBV7-3 | TGTGCCAGCAGCTTAATGGGACAGGGGTCAGATACGCAGTATTTT | CASSLMGQGSDTQYF
TRBJ1-3 | - | - | TRBV5-1 | TGCGCCAGCAGCCCGGGGATGATTGGAAACACCATATATTTT | CASSPGMIGNTIYF
TRBJ2-2 | - | - | TRBV29-1 | TGCAGCGCCAAAAGGGGCAGGGGATCGAACACCGGGGAGCTGTTTTTT | CSAKRGRGSNTGELFF
TRBJ1-1 | - | - | TRBV27 | TGTGCCAGCAGCCCCGCCCAGGAGGGGTATAGTGAAGCTTTCTTT | CASSPAQEGYSEAFF
TRBJ2-7 | - | - | TRBV5-6 | TGTGCCAGCAGCTACCTTGGGGGCCTAACCGAGTTCTACGAGCAGTACTTC | CASSYLGGLTEFYEQYF
TRBJ2-3 | - | - | TRBV6-5 | TGTGCCAGCAGTTACCGGGCAGGATCCACAGATACGCAGTATTTT | CASSYRAGSTDTQYF
TRBJ2-1 | - | - | TRBV9 | TGTGCCAGCAGCCCGGGACACGGGGCCCTAAATGAGCAGTTCTTC | CASSPGHGALNEQFF
TRBJ2-2 | - | - | TRBV9 | TGTGCCAGCAGCGCCGATTGGGGACCCAACACCGGGGAGCTGTTTTTT | CASSADWGPNTGELFF
TRBJ2-5 | - | - | TRBV2 | TGTGCCAGCTCTAGGGAACAAGAGACCCAGTACTTC | CASSREQETQYF
TRBJ2-7 | - | TRBD1 | TRBV19 | TGTGCCAGTAAGGGGACAGGGGAATACGAGCAGTACTTC | CASKGTGEYEQYF
TRBJ1-2 | once | - | TRBV6-5 | TGTGCCGCGATTGGGACGCACCCCAACTATGGCTACACCTTC | CAAIGTHPNYGYTF
TRBJ1-2 | - | TRBD1 | TRBV25-1 | TGTGCCAGCAGTGAGAGACAAAGACAGGGCTTGGATGGCTACACCTTC | CASSERQRQGLDGYTF
TRBJ2-2 | - | - | TRBV5-1 | TGCGCCAGCAGCTCCGCCCTCGGGGCAGGGTCCGGGGAGCTGTTTTTT | CASSSALGAGSGELFF
TRBJ1-2 | - | - | TRBV7-2 | TGTGCCAGCAGCATGGCCTCGAGGGGTGGCTACACCTTC | CASSMASRGGYTF
TRBJ1-2 | - | - | TRBV27 | TGTGCCAGCAGTCAGCGGGGTTTTTATGGCTACACCTTC | CASSQRGFYGYTF